These 18 T cell receptor beta chains share one sample of origin, sequenced in a study of CD8+ T cells in alopecia areata. It was cDNA, reverse transcribed from extracted RNA, that served as the sequencing template. Data came from immunoSEQ multiplex PCR; TCRdb stores just in-frame clones and leaves some out. Seen here are 140,000 to 150,000 clones, nearly 55% observed once, and the top ten hold approximately 15%. The treatment denotes: oral pan-JAK inhibitor, 5-10 mg twice daily. The input for sequencing was CD8+ T cells sorted from blood, taken at week 4, from a patient treated with tofacitinib. The receptors originated from a human donor with alopecia areata.

Many counts were recorded for this clone. The rearrangement links TRBV9 to TRBJ2-7; D possibly corresponds to TRBD1 (5 bases). V lost 0 bases and J lost 7, with 17 bases in between. CDR3 length: 15 residues. Germline V gene lookup returns CDR1 SGDLS and CDR2 YYNGEE. CDR3 bases: TGTGCCAGCAGCGTAGGGGGCCCCAGGGATGGGGAGCAGTACTTC. Encoded protein: CASSVGGPRDGEQYF.

This clone was seen a few times. The CDR3 sequence is CASSWGPYTGELFF. Here the CDR3 DNA reads TGTGCCAGCAGCTGGGGACCGTACACCGGGGAGCTGTTTTTT. This rearrangement joins TRBV7-3 to TRBJ2-2; D may be TRBD1 or TRBD2 (5 bases each). In germline, CDR1 is SGHTA, CDR2 FQGTGA. Between the trimmed V and J ends, which lost 4 bases and 3 bases, there was a span of 9 bases. This CDR3 has 14 residues. The full variable domain, its missing parts supplied by reference TRBV7-3 and TRBJ2-2, is GAGVSQTPSNKVTEKGKYVELRCDPISGHTALYWYRQSLGQGPEFLIYFQGTGAADDSGLPNDRFFAVRPEGSVSTLKIQRTERGDSAVYLCASSWGPYTGELFFGEGSRLTVL.

This clone was detected only a few times. The rearrangement joins TRBV2 to TRBJ1-4; possibly TRBD1 for D (5 bases). CDR1 SNHLY and CDR2 FYNNEI come from the germline V gene. The CDR3 totals 11 residues. Trimming removed 4 bases at V and 8 bases at J, with 5 bases between. The CDR3 nucleotides read TGTGCCAGCAGTGGGGACGAAAAACTGTTTTTT. It yields the protein CASSGDEKLFF.

The chain is built from TRBV14 and TRBJ2-7, with a weak D call TRBD1 (5 bases). Germline CDR1 is SGHDN and CDR2 is FVKESK. Between the trimmed V and J ends, which lost 8 bases and 0 bases, there was a span of 11 bases. This CDR3 is 13 amino acids long. The CDR3 DNA is TGTGCCAGCGGCAGACAGAACTCCTACGAGCAGTACTTC. The encoded protein is CASGRQNSYEQYF.

The chain recombines TRBV5-6 with TRBJ2-7, with D possibly matching TRBD1 (6 bases). The CDR3 loop spans 14 amino acids. Germline assignment: CDR1 SGHDT and CDR2 YYEEEE. V shed 6 bases and J shed 4 bases, with 17 bases lying between them. CDR3 sequence (DNA): TGTGCCAGCACGACAGAGGGGGTCCCTTACGAGCAGTACTTC. Protein sequence: CASTTEGVPYEQYF.

In its sample, this clone was seen a few times. The CDR3 DNA reads TGTGCCAGCAGTTACGGCCTAGCGGGTCCCACCGGGGAGCTGTTTTTT. Translated: CASSYGLAGPTGELFF. This sequence joins TRBV6-5 and TRBJ2-2; 8 bases are shared with TRBD2. The CDR3 has 16 residues. Trimming took 2 bases from V and 4 from J; bases not matched to a gene: 6. Germline loops: CDR1 MNHEY, CDR2 SVGAGI.

V usage is TRBV5-1 and J usage is TRBJ2-7; TRBD1 matches at 7 bases. Germline V gene data show CDR1 as SGHRS and CDR2 as YFSETQ. The CDR3 totals 13 residues. V lost 2 bases to trimming and J lost 4 bases; unmatched junction nucleotides: 3. This CDR3 is CASSFGQAYEQYF. Here the CDR3 DNA reads TGCGCCAGCAGCTTCGGACAGGCATACGAGCAGTACTTC.

This clone has only a few counts. J is TRBJ2-3 and V is TRBV7-8; D is uncertain. V was clipped by 8 bases and J by 4 bases, with 4 bases between them. The V gene's germline CDR1 is SGHVS and CDR2 FQNEAQ. CDR3 length: 10 amino acids. The CDR3 sequence: CASGSDTQYF. CDR3 in DNA: TGTGCCAGCGGGTCAGATACGCAGTATTTT.

The sample holds a few counts of this clone. The gene calls are TRBV7-9 and TRBJ2-3, with D unclear. The V end was cut by 5 bases, the J end by 2 bases, with 11 bases between. CDR3 length: 14 amino acids. Germline CDR1 and CDR2: SEHNR and FQNEAQ (reference sequence). The CDR3 nucleotides read TGTGCCAGCAGCCGAACCGGATACACAGATACGCAGTATTTT. Amino acids: CASSRTGYTDTQYF.

The rearrangement links TRBV25-1 to TRBJ1-5; 9 bases are shared with TRBD1. The CDR3 contains 14 residues. Germline CDR1 and CDR2: MGHDK and SYGVNS. After removal of 6 bases from V and 7 bases from J, the junction contained 7 bases not matched to a gene. The CDR3 spells CASSAGTGTQPQHF. CDR3 bases: TGTGCCAGCAGCGCCGGGACAGGGACCCAGCCCCAGCATTTT.

J is TRBJ2-5 and V is TRBV2, with D perhaps matching TRBD1 (5 bases). With 8 bases removed from V and 5 bases from J, the gap between germline ends came to 12 bases. Looked up from germline, CDR1 is SNHLY and CDR2 is FYNNEI. The CDR3 has 12 amino acids. The CDR3 spells CASQTDPETQYF. The DNA for the CDR3 is TGTGCCAGCCAGACAGACCCTGAGACCCAGTACTTC.

The chain couples TRBV18 to TRBJ2-7; 9 positions agree with TRBD1. Trimming at V came to 8 bases and at J to 1 base, leaving 9 bases not matched to a gene. The CDR3 runs 15 residues. Looked up from germline, CDR1 is KGHSH and CDR2 is LQKENI. The CDR3 sequence is CASGTYRGPSYEQYF. Written as DNA, the CDR3 is TGTGCCAGCGGGACCTACAGGGGGCCATCCTACGAGCAGTACTTC.

The genes are TRBV5-1 and TRBJ2-1, with 8 bases identical to TRBD2. This CDR3 region has 13 residues. Germline V gene lookup returns CDR1 SGHRS and CDR2 YFSETQ. The V segment lost 5 bases and the J segment 3 bases; nucleotides outside the gene matches: 1. This CDR3 reads CASRTSVYNEQFF. In DNA form, the CDR3 reads TGCGCCAGCAGGACTAGCGTCTACAATGAGCAGTTCTTC.

This clone has a handful of counts. The J gene is TRBJ1-4, the V gene TRBV29-1, with D possibly matching TRBD1 (5 bases). Deletions cut 1 base from V and 14 bases from J, with 8 bases between. The CDR3 has 10 residues. Germline V CDR1 and CDR2: SQVTM, ANQGSEA. CDR3 in amino acids: CSVEAGGLFF. The CDR3 region has the DNA TGCAGCGTTGAAGCGGGGGGGCTGTTTTTT. Based on the CDR3 plus reference TRBV29-1 and TRBJ1-4, the full variable domain is SAVISQKPSRDICQRGTSLTIQCQVDSQVTMMFWYRQQPGQSLTLIATANQGSEATYESGFVIDKFPISRPNLTFSTLTVSNMSPEDSSIYLCSVEAGGLFFGSGTQLSVL.

This clone has only a few counts. The rearrangement joins TRBV29-1 to TRBJ2-1, with 7 nucleotides matching TRBD2. V shed 6 bases, J shed 7 bases, and the junction held 6 bases outside the gene matches. The CDR3 loop spans 12 amino acids. Germline values: CDR1 SQVTM, CDR2 ANQGSEA. The DNA for the CDR3 is TGCAGCGTGCTGGGGGGGAGGAATGAGCAGTTCTTC. This sequence encodes CSVLGGRNEQFF.

This sequence joins TRBV29-1 and TRBJ2-7; D call uncertain. V lost 6 bases to trimming and J lost 1 base, with 7 bases between them. Germline V gene sequence: CDR1 SQVTM, CDR2 ANQGSEA. CDR3 length equals 11 residues. The CDR3 here is CSVIMSYEQYF. For the CDR3, the DNA is TGCAGCGTGATTATGTCCTACGAGCAGTACTTC.

The V call is TRBV30, the J call TRBJ1-1; the D gene is possibly TRBD1 (5 bases). In germline, CDR1 is GTSNPN, CDR2 SVGIG (reference sequence). The CDR3 consists of 13 residues. Trimming left V 0 bases short and J 7 bases short, with 12 bases between. The CDR3 DNA sequence: TGTGCCTGGAGTGTCGCTGGGGGGGATGAAGCTTTCTTT. This encodes CAWSVAGGDEAFF.

The chain combines TRBV27 with TRBJ2-1; possibly TRBD1 for D (5 bases). Between the trimmed V and J ends, which lost 0 bases and 7 bases, there was a span of 10 bases. CDR1 and CDR2 (germline): MNHEY, SMNVEV (reference sequence). CDR3 length: 14 amino acids. The CDR3 here is CASSLSPGWNEQFF. In DNA, the CDR3 is TGTGCCAGCAGTTTATCTCCAGGGTGGAATGAGCAGTTCTTC.